This T cell receptor beta chain was retrieved from a study of cytomegalovirus exposure and HLA in healthy donors. General study findings and limits: Within a later analysis, the majority of CMV-associated TCR beta chains appeared HLA-restricted.

As regards this clone: Its antigen remains unknown.

This PCR relied on a set of 60 Vbeta primers and 13 Jbeta primers. Produced via immunoSEQ multiplex PCR; TCRdb's table is partial and in-frame only. The table has about 160,000 clones, about 86% seen once. This CDR3 is 17 amino acids long. CDR1 is KGHSH and CDR2 is LQKENI in the germline V gene. V was clipped by 3 bases and J by 0 bases; unmatched bases: 5. The TCR originated in a woman aged 18-35 years in good health and CMV-seronegative. The material sequenced was PBMCs. The chain is built from TRBV18 and TRBJ2-6; TRBD1 agrees at 7 bases. The CDR3 sequence: CASSPATGNSGANVLTF. CDR3 sequence (DNA): TGTGCCAGCTCACCGGCGACAGGGAACTCTGGGGCCAACGTCCTGACTTTC.